This T cell receptor beta chain is drawn from a study of blood T cell repertoires in COVID-19. This CDR3 contains 13 residues. Trimming took 1 base from V and 5 from J, leaving 8 bases between them. CDR1 MNHEY and CDR2 SMNVEV come from the germline V gene (reference sequence). TCRdb keeps only in-frame clones here, not all; method: immunoSEQ multiplex PCR. The data contain around 230,000 clones, over 75% of them singletons. Clinical history as reported by participants underpinned cohort assignment. This clone was detected many times. V and J are TRBV27 and TRBJ1-2; possible D gene TRBD1, 5 bases. The receptor was derived from a man aged 35 to 55 who had recovered from COVID-19. The sample consisted of PBMCs or T cells enriched from blood (not recorded which). For the CDR3, the DNA is TGTGCCAGCAGTTTATGGGGGGATTATGGCTACACCTTC. This encodes CASSLWGDYGYTF.